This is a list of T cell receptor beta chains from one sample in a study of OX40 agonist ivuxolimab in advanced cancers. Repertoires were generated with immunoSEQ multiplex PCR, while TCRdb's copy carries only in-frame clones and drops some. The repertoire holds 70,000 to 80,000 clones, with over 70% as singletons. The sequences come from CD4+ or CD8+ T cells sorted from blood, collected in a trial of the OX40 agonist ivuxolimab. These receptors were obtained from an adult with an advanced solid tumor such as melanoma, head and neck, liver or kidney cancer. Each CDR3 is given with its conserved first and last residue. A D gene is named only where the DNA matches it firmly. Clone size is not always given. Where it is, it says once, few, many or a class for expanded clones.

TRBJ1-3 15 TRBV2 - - TGTGCCAGCAGCTCGCGGGAACTCTCTGGAAACACCATATATTTT CASSSRELSGNTIYF
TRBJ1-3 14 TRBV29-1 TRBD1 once TGCAGCGTAGCAACAGGGGCCTCTGGAAACACCATATATTTT CSVATGASGNTIYF
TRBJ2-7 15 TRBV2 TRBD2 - TGTGCCAGCAGTGACCTGTCTAGCGGGAACTACGAGCAGTACTTC CASSDLSSGNYEQYF
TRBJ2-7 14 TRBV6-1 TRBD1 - TGTGCCAGCACCCGAAGGACAGGGATCTACGAGCAGTACTTC CASTRRTGIYEQYF
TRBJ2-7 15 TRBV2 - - TGTGCCAGCAGTCTCCGGGACGGGGGAGCCTACGAGCAGTACTTC CASSLRDGGAYEQYF
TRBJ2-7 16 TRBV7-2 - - TGTGCCAGCAGCTTCGGCTATGGGACAAAGTCCTACGAGCAGTACTTC CASSFGYGTKSYEQYF
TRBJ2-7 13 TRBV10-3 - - TGTGCCATCCGGGGCCAAACACTCATCGAGCAGTACTTC CAIRGQTLIEQYF
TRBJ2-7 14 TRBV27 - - TGTGCCAGCAGGGATTGGGGAGGAACCTACGAGCAGTACTTC CASRDWGGTYEQYF
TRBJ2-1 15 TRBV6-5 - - TGTGCCAGCAGCCTCGCGGGGCGGGGTTCTAATGAGCAGTTCTTC CASSLAGRGSNEQFF
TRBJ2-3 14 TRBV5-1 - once TGCGCCAGCGGGCAACAGGTAAACACAGATACGCAGTATTTT CASGQQVNTDTQYF
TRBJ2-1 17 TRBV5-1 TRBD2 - TGCGCCAGCAGCATGAGCCAGCGGGAGGGTATCTACAATGAGCAGTTCTTC CASSMSQREGIYNEQFF
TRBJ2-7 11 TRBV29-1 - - TGCAGCGTTGGGGCAGACTACGAGCAGTACTTC CSVGADYEQYF
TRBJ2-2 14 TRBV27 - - TGTGCCAGCAGTTTCGCCCCGGTGGGCGGGGAGCTGTTTTTT CASSFAPVGGELFF
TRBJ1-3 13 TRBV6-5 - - TGTGCCAGCAGTTACGCTGCTGGAAACACCATATATTTT CASSYAAGNTIYF
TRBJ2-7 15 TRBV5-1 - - TGCGCCAGCAGCTTGGGAGACGTCGGGGTCATGGGGCAGTACTTC CASSLGDVGVMGQYF
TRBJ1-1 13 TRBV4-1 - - TGCGCCAGCAGCCAAGTTACAGGAAGTGAAGCTTTCTTT CASSQVTGSEAFF
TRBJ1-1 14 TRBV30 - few TGTGCCTGGAGATTCGGGAGTCCGAACACTGAAGCTTTCTTT CAWRFGSPNTEAFF
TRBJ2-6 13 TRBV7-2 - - TGTGCCAGCAGCTTCGCTGGGGCCAACGTCCTGACTTTC CASSFAGANVLTF
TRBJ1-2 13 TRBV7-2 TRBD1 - TGTGCCAGCAGCTCGGGACAGGGAGCGAGCTACACCTTC CASSSGQGASYTF
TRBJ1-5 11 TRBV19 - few TGTGCCAGTGGAGCGAATCAGCCCCAGCATTTT CASGANQPQHF
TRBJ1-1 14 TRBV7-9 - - TGTGCCAGCAGCTTAAGCTTCTTGAACACTGAAGCTTTCTTT CASSLSFLNTEAFF
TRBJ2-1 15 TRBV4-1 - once TGCGCCAGCAGCCAACATATCGGACCTTACAATGAGCAGTTCTTC CASSQHIGPYNEQFF
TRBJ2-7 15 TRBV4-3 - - TGCGCCAGCAGCCAACTTAGGGACACCTCCTACGAGCAGTACTTC CASSQLRDTSYEQYF
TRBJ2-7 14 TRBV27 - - TGTGCCAGCAGTTTTAAAGTAAACTCCTACGAGCAGTACTTC CASSFKVNSYEQYF
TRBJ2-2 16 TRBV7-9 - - TGTGCCAGCAGCCCCGGCTCCGCGGGGTACACCGGGGAGCTGTTTTTT CASSPGSAGYTGELFF
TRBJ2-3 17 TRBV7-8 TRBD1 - TGTGCCAGCAGCTTAGTAGGGGGCGAATATGGCTCAGATACGCAGTATTTT CASSLVGGEYGSDTQYF
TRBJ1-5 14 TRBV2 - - TGTGCCAGTAGCGACCGGCTCTTCAATCAGCCCCAGCATTTT CASSDRLFNQPQHF
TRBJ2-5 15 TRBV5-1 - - TGCGCCAGCAGCTTGGCCAGTCATAGGGGAGAGACCCAGTACTTC CASSLASHRGETQYF
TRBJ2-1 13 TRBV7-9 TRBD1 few TGTGCCACCCCTGGACAGGGGTACAATGAGCAGTTCTTC CATPGQGYNEQFF
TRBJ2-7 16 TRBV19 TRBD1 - TGTGCCAGTAGTACCCAACCCAGACAGGGGACGGGGGAGCAGTACTTC CASSTQPRQGTGEQYF
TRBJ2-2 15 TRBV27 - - TGTGCCAGCAGTTTAGGGGCCCTGGGGGTCGGGGAGCTGTTTTTT CASSLGALGVGELFF
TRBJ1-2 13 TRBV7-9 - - TGTGCCAGCAGCTTATCCCAAAACTATGGCTACACCTTC CASSLSQNYGYTF
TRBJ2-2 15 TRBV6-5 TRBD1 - TGTGCCAGCGGGGGGAAGACAGGGGCGGCCGGGGAGCTGTTTTTT CASGGKTGAAGELFF
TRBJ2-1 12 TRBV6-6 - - TGTGCCAGCAGTTACTCGCGCTATGAGCAGTTCTTC CASSYSRYEQFF
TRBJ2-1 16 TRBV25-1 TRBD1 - TGTGCCAGCAGTGACGCGGACAGGGGCCTAGGCAATGAGCAGTTCTTC CASSDADRGLGNEQFF
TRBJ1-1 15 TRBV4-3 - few TGCGCCAGCAGCCAAGAGGACGGGGGGAACACTGAAGCTTTCTTT CASSQEDGGNTEAFF
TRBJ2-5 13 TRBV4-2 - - TGTGCCAGCAGCCCATTGATCCAAGAGACCCAGTACTTC CASSPLIQETQYF
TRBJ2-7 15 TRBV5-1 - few TGCGCCAGCAGCTTCGCACTGGGCGAACTCTACGAGCAGTACTTC CASSFALGELYEQYF
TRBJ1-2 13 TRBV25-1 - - TGTGCCAGCAGTGAATCGGGGGGGGACGGCTACACCTTC CASSESGGDGYTF
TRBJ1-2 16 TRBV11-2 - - TGTGCCAGCAGCTCCCTTGGACGGAGGGGGTACTATGGCTACACCTTC CASSSLGRRGYYGYTF
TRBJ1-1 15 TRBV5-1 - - TGCGCCAGCAGTGGGGACACCGGTATGAACACTGAAGCTTTCTTT CASSGDTGMNTEAFF
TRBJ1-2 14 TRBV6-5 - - TGTGCCAGCAGTTACTCGGTCAGGAACTATGGCTACACCTTC CASSYSVRNYGYTF
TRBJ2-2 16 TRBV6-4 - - TGTGCCAGCTCCTTCTCCGGGATGCCGGGAACCGGGGAGCTGTTTTTT CASSFSGMPGTGELFF
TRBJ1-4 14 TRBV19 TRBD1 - TGTGCCAGTAGTATGTCAGGGGGGAGTGAAAAACTGTTTTTT CASSMSGGSEKLFF
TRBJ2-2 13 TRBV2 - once TGTGCCAGCAGTGTCGGGCCCACCGGGGAGCTGTTTTTT CASSVGPTGELFF
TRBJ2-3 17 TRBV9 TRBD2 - TGTGCCAGCAGCGGTCCCGTAGTAGCGGGGTACACAGATACGCAGTATTTT CASSGPVVAGYTDTQYF
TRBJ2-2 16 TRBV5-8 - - TGTGCCAGCAGCAAAGGGGCACCCCTGAACACCGGGGAGCTGTTTTTT CASSKGAPLNTGELFF
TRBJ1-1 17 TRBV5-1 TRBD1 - TGCGCCAACGGCCCTCGAGGGCAGGGGGGGTTGAACACTGAAGCTTTCTTT CANGPRGQGGLNTEAFF
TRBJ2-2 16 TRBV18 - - TGTGCCAGCTCACCTTCTTCAGGGGGGATCACCGGGGAGCTGTTTTTT CASSPSSGGITGELFF
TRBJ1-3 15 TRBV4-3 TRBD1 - TGCGCCAGCCGACCCGACAGGGCGCTTGGAAACACCATATATTTT CASRPDRALGNTIYF
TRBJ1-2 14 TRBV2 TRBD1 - TGTGCCGCCCTACGGGACAGGGGTTTCTTTGGCTACACCTTC CAALRDRGFFGYTF
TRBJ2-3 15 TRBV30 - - TGTGCCTGGAGTGTAAATGCCCATAGCACAGATACGCAGTATTTT CAWSVNAHSTDTQYF
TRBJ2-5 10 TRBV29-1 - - TGCAGCGTTCTCCAAGAGACCCAGTACTTC CSVLQETQYF
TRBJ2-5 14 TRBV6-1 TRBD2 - TGTGCCAGCATGGGGACTAGCGGTGTAGAGACCCAGTACTTC CASMGTSGVETQYF
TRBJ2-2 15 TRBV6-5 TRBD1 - TGTGCCACTTATGGCAGGGGGACGAACACCGGGGAGCTGTTTTTT CATYGRGTNTGELFF
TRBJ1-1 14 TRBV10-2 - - TGCGCCAGCAACCCGACAGGCATGAACACTGAAGCTTTCTTT CASNPTGMNTEAFF
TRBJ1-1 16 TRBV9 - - TGTGCCAGCAGCGTAGATACCGGGACAACGAACACTGAAGCTTTCTTT CASSVDTGTTNTEAFF
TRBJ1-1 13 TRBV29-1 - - TGCAGCGTTGCGGCCACAATGAACACTGAAGCTTTCTTT CSVAATMNTEAFF
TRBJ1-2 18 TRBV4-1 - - TGCGCCAGCAGCTCCCATTATCGGCGGGTCACTACTAACTATGGCTACACCTTC CASSSHYRRVTTNYGYTF
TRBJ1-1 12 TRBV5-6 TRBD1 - TGTGCCAGCAGCCACAGACAGGGGGAAGCTTTCTTT CASSHRQGEAFF